This T cell receptor beta chain was documented in a study of blood T cell repertoires in COVID-19. On the study more broadly: The origin of the acute and convalescent COVID-19 samples was the United States, Italy and Spain. Sources were T cells, B-cell-depleted T cells, or PBMCs; the material itself was cDNA or gDNA.

Original analysis: Estimation of nucleated cell counts was performed using reference gene primer amplification. Measured with immunoSEQ multiplex PCR; TCRdb has only the in-frame clones, and not every one. V, J and clone size reflect that table, while D and trimming were determined from the DNA. The sample carries some 200,000 clones, more than 75% recorded once. Germline-derived CDR1 and CDR2 are MNHEY and SVGAGI. The CDR3 is 14 residues long. After removal of 6 bases from V and 7 bases from J, the junction contained 11 bases not matched to a gene. This sequence originates from a young man with active or convalescent COVID-19. The gene calls are TRBV6-5 and TRBJ1-2; 7 bases agree with TRBD1. The sequenced sample was peripheral blood. CDR3 sequence reads: CASSLDRWGPGYTF. Written as DNA, the CDR3 is TGTGCCAGCAGCCTGGACAGGTGGGGGCCTGGCTACACCTTC.